This T cell receptor beta chain is from a study of blood T cells in healthy people across ages. Regarding the study as a whole: The study found more naive CD4+ cells and higher diversity in long-lived than aged donors.

CDR1 is SGHKS, CDR2 YYEKEE, per germline (reference sequence). The CDR3 loop spans 17 amino acids. The trim removed 4 bases at V and 3 bases at J, leaving 10 bases unmatched. Worth noting for this clonotype: The antigen is unknown.

Sample-barcoded 5' priming and a J-beta primer mix drove a second PCR of about 6 to 12 cycles. Every sample produced at least 2.5 million CDR3-containing paired-end reads. TCRdb used MiXCR to reprocess the 5' RACE reads, holding one entry per CDR3 protein. The sample shows about 1.7 million distinct CDR3 sequences, roughly 28% of them seen only once. Total RNA extraction produced at least 5 micrograms (per sample) for the study. Sequencing used blood. The chain links TRBV5-5 to TRBJ2-3; 11 bases are shared with TRBD1. This clonotype was sampled from a young woman in good health. CDR3 nucleotide sequence: TGTGCCAGCAGCCCGGGGACAGGGGGGAAGAAAACAGATACGCAGTATTTT. Amino acids: CASSPGTGGKKTDTQYF.